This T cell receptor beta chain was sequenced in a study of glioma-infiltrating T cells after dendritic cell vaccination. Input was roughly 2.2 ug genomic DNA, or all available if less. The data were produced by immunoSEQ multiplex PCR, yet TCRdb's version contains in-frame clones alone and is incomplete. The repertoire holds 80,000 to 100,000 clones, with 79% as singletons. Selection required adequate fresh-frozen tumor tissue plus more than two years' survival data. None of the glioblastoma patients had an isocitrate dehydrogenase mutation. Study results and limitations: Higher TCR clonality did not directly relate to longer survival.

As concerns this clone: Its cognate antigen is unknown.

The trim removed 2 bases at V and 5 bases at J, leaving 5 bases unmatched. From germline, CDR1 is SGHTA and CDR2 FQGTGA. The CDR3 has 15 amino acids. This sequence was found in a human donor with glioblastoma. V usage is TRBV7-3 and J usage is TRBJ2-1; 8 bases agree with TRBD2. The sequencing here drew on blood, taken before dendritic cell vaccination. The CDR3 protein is CASSLDSGSDNEQFF. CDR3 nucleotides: TGTGCCAGCAGCTTAGACAGCGGGAGTGACAATGAGCAGTTCTTC.